The 28 T cell receptor beta chains below come from one sample, sequenced in a study of blood T cell repertoires in COVID-19. This table comes from immunoSEQ multiplex PCR, and its TCRdb copy is limited to in-frame clones, with some not included. In the table there are 450,000 to 600,000 clones, 87% of which are singletons. The sequenced sample consisted of PBMCs or T cells enriched from blood (not recorded which). These receptor sequences come from a woman under 30 who had recovered from COVID-19.

This clone was seen once. The rearrangement uses TRBV28 and TRBJ1-1, with no clear D. The germline gives CDR1 MDHEN, CDR2 SYDVKM. V was shortened by 5 bases and J by 3 bases, with 13 bases between the two germline ends. The CDR3 length is 14 residues. This CDR3 reads CASSPQVWDTEAFF. The CDR3 DNA reads as TGTGCCAGCAGTCCGCAGGTTTGGGACACTGAAGCTTTCTTT.

V is TRBV4-2 and J is TRBJ2-3; TRBD2 agrees at 10 bases. The CDR3 is 16 amino acids. Germline loops: CDR1 LGHNA, CDR2 YNFKEQ. The V segment lost 3 bases and the J segment 7 bases; nucleotides outside the gene matches: 10. CDR3 protein: CASSQASGGQGYTQYF. The DNA of the CDR3 is TGTGCCAGCAGCCAGGCTAGCGGGGGCCAGGGTTATACGCAGTATTTT.

The rearrangement joins TRBV19 to TRBJ1-2; D remains ambiguous. This CDR3 region has 14 residues. Trimming left V 1 base short and J 6 bases short, with 12 bases between. The germline gives CDR1 LNHDA, CDR2 SQIVND (reference sequence). This CDR3 is CASSIGLRENGYTF. Here the CDR3 DNA reads TGTGCCAGTAGTATAGGTTTGAGAGAGAATGGCTACACCTTC.

This chain links TRBV7-2 with TRBJ2-3; 8 nucleotides match TRBD1. Germline loops: CDR1 SGHTA, CDR2 FQGNSA. The junction had 10 bases not matched to a gene; V was cut back by 4 bases and J by 7 bases. The length of the CDR3 is 15 residues. In DNA, the CDR3 is TGTGCCAGCAGCTCGACAGGGGTTAACGAAAATACGCAGTATTTT. Encoded protein: CASSSTGVNENTQYF.

The chain links TRBV18 to TRBJ2-5; 7 bases are a match to TRBD2. V lost 6 bases to trimming and J lost 2 bases; unmatched junction nucleotides: 12. Germline values: CDR1 KGHSH, CDR2 LQKENI. The CDR3 runs 16 residues. The CDR3 region is CASSTSRLAAQETQYF. For the CDR3, the DNA is TGTGCCAGCTCGACCAGTAGGCTAGCGGCACAAGAGACCCAGTACTTC.

The V gene is TRBV7-8, the J gene TRBJ1-1; 9 positions match TRBD1. CDR1 and CDR2 (germline): SGHVS, FQNEAQ. Germline trimming cut 2 bases from V and 4 bases from J; bases unmatched to any gene: 11. The CDR3 length is 17 residues. The CDR3 DNA reads as TGTGCCAGCAGCTTAAGGAGGCCTGGACAGGGGAGCACTGAAGCTTTCTTT. It codes for CASSLRRPGQGSTEAFF.

The rearrangement uses TRBV18 and TRBJ2-5; 8 bases fit TRBD1. Germline CDR1 KGHSH, CDR2 LQKENI. The trim removed 0 bases at V and 2 bases at J, leaving 2 bases unmatched. The CDR3 runs to 15 residues. The CDR3 nucleotides are TGTGCCAGCTCACCACCGGGGACAGGACAAGAGACCCAGTACTTC. Protein sequence: CASSPPGTGQETQYF.

The rearrangement links TRBV6-1 to TRBJ1-2; D is ambiguous. V gave up 2 bases and J gave up 6 bases, with 13 bases separating them. CDR1 MNHNS and CDR2 SASEGT come from the germline V gene. This CDR3 region has 14 residues. CDR3 region: CASSEWWQKDGYTF. CDR3 bases: TGTGCCAGCAGTGAATGGTGGCAAAAAGATGGCTACACCTTC.

CDR3 DNA: TGCGCCAGCAGCTTGTTGGGGACAAACGAGCAGTACTTC. This codes for CASSLLGTNEQYF. The rearrangement joins TRBV5-1 to TRBJ2-7; weak D call: TRBD1 (6 bases). The CDR3 length is 13 residues. Germline lookup yields CDR1 SGHRS and CDR2 YFSETQ. Trimming left V 1 base short and J 5 bases short, with 10 bases between.

The chain links TRBV30 to TRBJ2-3; 9 bases agree with TRBD1. CDR3 length: 14 residues. The V segment lost 1 base and the J segment 6 bases; nucleotides outside the gene matches: 5. CDR1 and CDR2 from the germline V gene are GTSNPN and SVGIG (reference sequence). The CDR3 bases are TGTGCCTGGAGTGACAGGGGGCGATCGGATACGCAGTATTTT. Protein sequence: CAWSDRGRSDTQYF.

This clone was detected a few times. The chain recombines TRBV18 with TRBJ1-5; D unresolved. CDR1 is KGHSH and CDR2 is LQKENI in the germline V gene. V gave up 0 bases and J gave up 5 bases, with 11 bases separating them. The CDR3 has 15 amino acids. The CDR3 region is CASSPPLGGDQPQHF. The CDR3 bases are TGTGCCAGCTCACCACCGCTGGGCGGGGATCAGCCCCAGCATTTT.

This rearrangement joins TRBV5-1 to TRBJ2-2; TRBD1 aligns across 8 bases. The CDR3 consists of 16 residues. Germline CDR1 and CDR2: SGHRS and YFSETQ. With V trimmed by 4 bases and J by 4 bases, 9 bases remained unmatched. The CDR3 DNA reads as TGCGCCAGCAGCGTAACGACAGGGGAGGCCACCGGGGAGCTGTTTTTT. This sequence encodes CASSVTTGEATGELFF.

The chain couples TRBV7-6 to TRBJ1-4, with D perhaps TRBD1 (6 bases). Germline-derived CDR1 and CDR2 are SGHVS and FNYEAQ. The CDR3 spans 15 residues. Trimming took 5 bases from V and 4 from J, leaving 14 bases between them. The CDR3 coding sequence is TGTGCCAGCAGCCCCATGGCAGGGGTTAATGAAAAACTGTTTTTT. This gives the protein CASSPMAGVNEKLFF.

CDR3 bases: TGTGCCAGCAGGCTACAGGGATCCTACGAGCAGTACTTC. Its translation is CASRLQGSYEQYF. The genes are TRBV12-3 or TRBV12-4 and TRBJ2-7; perhaps TRBD1 as D (6 bases). The CDR3 totals 13 residues. With 6 bases removed from V and 1 base from J, the gap between germline ends came to 10 bases.

The V call is TRBV5-6, the J call TRBJ2-7; a possible D gene is TRBD2 (6 bases). The CDR3 is made up of 15 amino acids. V lost 4 bases and J lost 11, with 25 bases in between. Germline CDR1 SGHDT, CDR2 YYEEEE. The CDR3 nucleotides read TGTGCCAGCAGCATTACCCCGGGAGTTGGTGCGTTGGAGTACTTC. Translating gives CASSITPGVGALEYF. Full variable domain (rest looked up from reference TRBV5-6 and TRBJ2-7): DAGVTQSPTHLIKTRGQQVTLRCSPKSGHDTVSWYQQALGQGPQFIFQYYEEEERQRGNFPDRFSGHQFPNYSSELNVNALLLGDSALYLCASSITPGVGALEYFGPGTRLTVT.

J is TRBJ1-1 and V is TRBV5-1; the D is unclear. This CDR3 has 14 residues. Per germline, CDR1 SGHRS and CDR2 YFSETQ. The germline V and J ends were trimmed by 4 bases and 1 base, with 11 bases remaining between them. CDR3 sequence (DNA): TGCGCCAGCAGCCCTACCGCTACGAACACTGAAGCTTTCTTT. This encodes CASSPTATNTEAFF.

The chain has TRBV7-2 and TRBJ2-7; D not certain. The CDR3 runs 13 residues. Germline V lookup: CDR1 SGHTA, CDR2 FQGNSA. V dropped 1 base and J dropped 5 bases, with 9 bases sitting between them. The CDR3 sequence is CASSLVGLDEQYF. The DNA of the CDR3 is TGTGCCAGCAGCTTAGTCGGTTTGGACGAGCAGTACTTC.

This clone was detected once. The chain employs TRBV9 and TRBJ2-3, with 10 bases lining up with TRBD2. V shed 4 bases and J 5 bases; nucleotides not matched to a gene: 25. Germline lookup yields CDR1 SGDLS and CDR2 YYNGEE. This CDR3 is built from 21 residues. In nucleotides, the CDR3 is TGTGCCAGCAGCCCCCCCGCGGTTTCGGCTAGCGGGGGCAAAATGCGAGATACGCAGTATTTT. Amino acid sequence: CASSPPAVSASGGKMRDTQYF.

V and J are TRBV5-4 and TRBJ2-3, with 8 bases that match TRBD1. After removal of 0 bases from V and 4 bases from J, the junction contained 7 bases not matched to a gene. The CDR3 length is 16 residues. Germline values: CDR1 SGHNT, CDR2 YYREEE (reference sequence). The DNA for the CDR3 is TGTGCCAGCAGCTTGGACGCAGGGGGCGCCCCAGATACGCAGTATTTT. It codes for CASSLDAGGAPDTQYF.

V and J are TRBV28 and TRBJ2-7, with 7 bases aligning to TRBD1. The CDR3 length is 14 residues. CDR1 is MDHEN and CDR2 is SYDVKM in the germline V gene. V was clipped by 7 bases and J by 5 bases; unmatched bases: 11. The CDR3 bases are TGTGCCAGCAATCTACAGGGGTCATCGAACGAGCAGTACTTC. This codes for CASNLQGSSNEQYF. Variable domain in full (rest from reference TRBV28 and TRBJ2-7): DVKVTQSSRYLVKRTGEKVFLECVQDMDHENMFWYRQDPGLGLRLIYFSYDVKMKEKGDIPEGYSVSREKKERFSLILESASTNQTSMYLCASNLQGSSNEQYFGPGTRLTVT.

V is TRBV28 and J is TRBJ1-6; TRBD1 matches at 7 bases. The CDR3 is 14 amino acids. Germline lookup yields CDR1 MDHEN and CDR2 SYDVKM. V shed 3 bases and J 6 bases; nucleotides not matched to a gene: 2. Written as DNA, the CDR3 is TGTGCCAGCAGTTTGACAGGGCTTAATTCACCCCTCCACTTT. Encoded protein: CASSLTGLNSPLHF.

Notes on this clone: Mismatch with germline at one junction end may stem from a read error. The V call is TRBV7-7, the J call TRBJ1-4; TRBD1 is a possible D gene (5 bases). The CDR3 consists of 15 residues. Germline V gene data show CDR1 as SSHAT and CDR2 as FNYEAQ (reference sequence). The CDR3 sequence is CASSYPRGTFEKLFF. CDR3 nucleotide sequence: TGTGCTAGCAGCTACCCGCGGGGCACTTTTGAAAAACTGTTTTTT.

The gene calls are TRBV6-4 and TRBJ2-1; D possibly corresponds to TRBD1 (6 bases). This CDR3 comprises 16 residues. Germline lookup yields CDR1 MRHNA and CDR2 SNTAGT. V was cut by 5 bases and J by 4 bases, with 18 bases left in between. The CDR3 DNA is TGTGCCAGCAGTCCTGAGGGGGATCAACCATACAATGAGCAGTTCTTC. Translating it yields CASSPEGDQPYNEQFF.

In its sample, this clone was seen a few times. V usage is TRBV18 and J usage is TRBJ1-1; TRBD1 aligns across 9 bases. Trimming removed 0 bases from V and 5 bases from J; junction bases left unmatched: 7. Germline V gives CDR1 KGHSH, CDR2 LQKENI. The CDR3 length is 16 residues. The CDR3 sequence: CASSPPSTGGITEAFF. The DNA of the CDR3 is TGTGCCAGCTCACCACCGTCAACAGGGGGCATAACTGAAGCTTTCTTT.

Of note for this clone: Other DNA sequences from this sample encode an identical CDR3 as well. This chain links TRBV30 with TRBJ1-5; D is ambiguous. Deletions cut 0 bases from V and 2 bases from J, with 8 bases between. Per germline, CDR1 GTSNPN and CDR2 SVGIG (reference sequence). The CDR3 totals 14 residues. CDR3 residues: CAWSVGQGNQPQHF. The CDR3 bases are TGTGCCTGGAGTGTGGGTCAGGGCAATCAGCCCCAGCATTTT.

This chain uses TRBV5-4 with TRBJ2-1, with TRBD1 matching over 7 bases. J gave up 7 bases and V 4 bases, and 14 bases lay outside the gene matches. This CDR3 is built from 16 residues. Germline CDR1 SGHNT, CDR2 YYREEE (reference sequence). The CDR3 protein is CASSQIYRQGRNEQFF. The CDR3 nucleotides are TGTGCCAGCAGCCAGATCTATCGACAGGGTAGGAATGAGCAGTTCTTC. Based on the CDR3 plus reference TRBV5-4 and TRBJ2-1, the full variable domain is ETGVTQSPTHLIKTRGQQVTLRCSSQSGHNTVSWYQQALGQGPQFIFQYYREEENGRGNFPPRFSGLQFPNYSSELNVNALELDDSALYLCASSQIYRQGRNEQFFGPGTRLTVL.

This clone turned up a few times. The chain links TRBV6-1 to TRBJ1-2; D remains unclear. The V and J ends lost 2 bases and 1 base respectively, with 14 bases between them. The germline CDR1 and CDR2 sequences are MNHNS and SASEGT. This CDR3 comprises 16 residues. The CDR3 region has the DNA TGTGCCAGCAGTGAATCTATCGACTCGTTTAACTATGGCTACACCTTC. Protein product: CASSESIDSFNYGYTF.

The chain links TRBV11-2 to TRBJ2-1; a weak D match, TRBD2 (5 bases). CDR3 length equals 14 residues. The germline CDR1 and CDR2 sequences are SGHAT and FQNNGV. Trimming removed 4 bases from V and 4 bases from J, with 11 bases in between. The CDR3 DNA reads TGTGCCAGCAGCTCCTTAAGCGGTTACAATGAGCAGTTCTTC. Its translation is CASSSLSGYNEQFF.